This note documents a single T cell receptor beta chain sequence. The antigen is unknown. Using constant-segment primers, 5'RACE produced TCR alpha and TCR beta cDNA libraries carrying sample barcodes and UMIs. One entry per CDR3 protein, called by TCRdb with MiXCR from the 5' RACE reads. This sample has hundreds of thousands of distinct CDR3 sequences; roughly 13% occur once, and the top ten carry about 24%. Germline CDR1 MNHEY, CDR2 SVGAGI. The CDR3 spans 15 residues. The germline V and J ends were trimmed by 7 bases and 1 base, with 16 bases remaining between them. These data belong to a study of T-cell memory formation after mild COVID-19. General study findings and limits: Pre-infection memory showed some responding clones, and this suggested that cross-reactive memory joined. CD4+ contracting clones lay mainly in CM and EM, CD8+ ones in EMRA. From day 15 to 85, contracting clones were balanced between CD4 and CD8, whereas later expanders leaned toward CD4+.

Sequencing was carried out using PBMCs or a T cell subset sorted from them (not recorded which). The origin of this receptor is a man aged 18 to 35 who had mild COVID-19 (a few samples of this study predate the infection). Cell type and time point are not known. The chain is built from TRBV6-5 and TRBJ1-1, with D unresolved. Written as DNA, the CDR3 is TGTGCCAGCATCAGCCCGCAGGCGACGAACACTGAAGCTTTCTTT. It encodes CASISPQATNTEAFF.